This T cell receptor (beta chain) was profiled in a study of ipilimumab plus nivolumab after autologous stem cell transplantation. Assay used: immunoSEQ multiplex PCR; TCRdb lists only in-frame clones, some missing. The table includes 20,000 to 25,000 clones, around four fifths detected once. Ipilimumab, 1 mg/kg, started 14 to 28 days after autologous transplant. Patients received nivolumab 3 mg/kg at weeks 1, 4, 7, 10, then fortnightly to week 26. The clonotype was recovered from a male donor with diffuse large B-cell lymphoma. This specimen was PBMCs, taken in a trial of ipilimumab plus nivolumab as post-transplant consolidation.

The CDR3 is CASRDRRLVGPQHF. CDR3 nucleotide sequence: TGTGCCAGCCGAGACAGGCGTCTGGTAGGGCCCCAGCATTTT. The chain combines TRBV28 with TRBJ1-5; weak D call: TRBD1 (6 bases). The germline V and J ends were trimmed by 8 bases and 9 bases, with 20 bases remaining between them. The germline gives CDR1 MDHEN, CDR2 SYDVKM. The CDR3 is 14 residues long.